This T cell receptor beta chain came from a study of CD8 T cells in Susac syndrome. This CDR3 is 13 amino acids long. Trimming shortened V by 4 bases and J by 2 bases, and 11 bases separated the two germline ends. The germline gives CDR1 SQVTM, CDR2 ANQGSEA. Random hexamers were used to reverse transcribe the RNA input (roughly 0.5 to 1 ug). TCRdb itself ran the immunoSEQ multiplex PCR reads through MiXCR, one entry per CDR3 protein. The table has under 200,000 distinct CDR3 sequences, about 95% seen once. The chain carries TRBV29-1 and TRBJ1-2; no firm D call. Sequenced input: CD8+ T cells from PBMCs. This clonotype originated in a human donor with multiple sclerosis. The chain's CDR3 is CSVGPGRNYGYTF. DNA for the CDR3: TGCAGCGTTGGGCCCGGACGGAACTATGGCTACACCTTC.